A single sample is the source of the 18 T cell receptor beta chains below, sequenced in a study of CD8 T cells in Susac syndrome. RNA, at roughly 0.5 to 1 ug, was reverse transcribed with random hexamers. MiXCR, run by TCRdb on the immunoSEQ multiplex PCR reads, gives a single entry per CDR3 protein. The sample shows about 200,000 distinct CDR3 sequences, over 85% of them seen only once. Sequences were obtained from CD4+ T cells from PBMCs. The receptor set was obtained from a human donor in good health.

This rearrangement joins TRBV15 to TRBJ2-5; D gene uncertain. The CDR3 is 12 residues long. Germline V CDR1 and CDR2: LNHNV, YYDKDF (reference sequence). Trimming shortened V by 0 bases and J by 2 bases, and 1 base separated the two germline ends. In DNA form, the CDR3 reads TGTGCCACCAGCAGAGATCAAGAGACCCAGTACTTC. This sequence encodes CATSRDQETQYF. The full variable domain, rest sourced from reference TRBV15 and TRBJ2-5, is DAMVIQNPRYQVTQFGKPVTLSCSQTLNHNVMYWYQQKSSQAPKLLFHYYDKDFNNEADTPDNFQSRRPNTSFCFLDIRSPGLGDTAMYLCATSRDQETQYFGPGTRLLVL.

This chain links TRBV30 with TRBJ1-1; the match to TRBD1 covers 7 bases. The CDR3 extends over 14 amino acids. The trim removed 3 bases at V and 3 bases at J, leaving 7 bases unmatched. The germline gives CDR1 GTSNPN, CDR2 SVGIG (reference sequence). The DNA for the CDR3 is TGTGCCTGGAGAGGAGAAGACAGGGACACTGAAGCTTTCTTT. Protein sequence: CAWRGEDRDTEAFF.

Only one count was recorded for this clonotype. The chain links TRBV3-1 to TRBJ2-1, with 8 bases fitting TRBD1. The germline gives CDR1 LGHDT, CDR2 YNNKEL (reference sequence). This CDR3 has 12 residues. The V and J ends lost 3 bases and 16 bases, in that order; junction bases with no gene match: 8. The DNA of the CDR3 is TGTGCCAGCAGCCAGGGGGACAGGCGTAGATTCTTC. Its protein product is CASSQGDRRRFF.

The CDR3 nucleotides are TGCGCCAGCAGCCAAGGAAGCGGGGGGGATAACACGCAGTATTTT. This encodes CASSQGSGGDNTQYF. The chain recombines TRBV4-3 with TRBJ2-3, with TRBD2 matching over 10 bases. J gave up 9 bases and V 1 base, and 7 bases lay outside the gene matches. Germline V gene data show CDR1 as LGHNA and CDR2 as YSLEER. CDR3 length equals 15 residues.

The chain links TRBV5-6 to TRBJ2-1; D unclear. Germline lookup yields CDR1 SGHDT and CDR2 YYEEEE. The CDR3 has 13 amino acids. The germline V and J ends were trimmed by 2 bases and 10 bases, with 13 bases remaining between them. CDR3 sequence: CASSFGVGSEQFF. CDR3 DNA: TGTGCCAGCAGCTTTGGTGTAGGAAGCGAGCAGTTCTTC. The full variable domain, its missing parts supplied by reference TRBV5-6 and TRBJ2-1, is DAGVTQSPTHLIKTRGQQVTLRCSPKSGHDTVSWYQQALGQGPQFIFQYYEEEERQRGNFPDRFSGHQFPNYSSELNVNALLLGDSALYLCASSFGVGSEQFFGPGTRLTVL.

The chain has TRBV24-1 and TRBJ2-5; D perhaps matches TRBD2 (6 bases). CDR1 and CDR2 from the germline V gene are KGHDR and SFDVKD. The CDR3 runs 13 residues. Trimming took 0 bases from V and 5 from J, leaving 6 bases between them. CDR3 protein: CATSDLRGETQYF. In nucleotides, the CDR3 is TGTGCCACCAGTGATTTGCGGGGGGAGACCCAGTACTTC.

The chain joins TRBV20-1 to TRBJ2-1; 12 bases agree with TRBD2. The CDR3 totals 15 residues. Per the germline V gene, CDR1 is DFQATT and CDR2 is SNEGSKA (reference sequence). Losses at the gene ends were 1 base for V and 8 bases for J; bases not matched to a gene: 6. CDR3 nucleotide sequence: TGCAGTGCTAGAGGACTAGCGGGAGATCTCGATGAGCAGTTCTTC. Its translation is CSARGLAGDLDEQFF.

The chain links TRBV12-3 or TRBV12-4 to TRBJ2-4, with 7 bases that match TRBD1. This CDR3 comprises 17 residues. V shed 6 bases, J shed 0 bases, and the junction held 11 bases outside the gene matches. In DNA, the CDR3 is TGTGCCAGCAGACTAGACGACAGGGTCGGAGCCAAAAACATTCAGTACTTC. This encodes CASRLDDRVGAKNIQYF.

This chain joins TRBV6-5 and TRBJ2-3, with 7 bases matching TRBD2. Germline V gives CDR1 MNHEY, CDR2 SVGAGI. The CDR3 is 14 residues long. J was trimmed by 3 bases and V by 6 bases; bases with no gene match: 6. In DNA form, the CDR3 reads TGTGCCAGCAGCCGAGCGGGATCTACAGATACGCAGTATTTT. It translates to CASSRAGSTDTQYF.

CDR3 nucleotide sequence: TGTGCCAGCAGCCAAGAAACCGTCGGGACAGGGATTAACTATGGCTACACCTTC. It specifies CASSQETVGTGINYGYTF. The V call is TRBV3-1, the J call TRBJ1-2; 9 nucleotides line up with TRBD1. The germline CDR1 and CDR2 sequences are LGHDT and YNNKEL (reference sequence). The J segment lost 1 base and the V segment lost 0 bases, leaving 9 bases of the junction unmatched. The CDR3 is 18 amino acids.

This chain links TRBV3-1 with TRBJ2-3; D remains unclear. V was clipped by 4 bases and J by 13 bases, with 18 bases between them. CDR1 LGHDT and CDR2 YNNKEL come from the germline V gene (reference sequence). The CDR3 is 13 amino acids. CDR3 nucleotide sequence: TGTGCCAGCAGCCTCCCCGGAATGGAAAAGGAGTATTTT. Protein: CASSLPGMEKEYF.

The chain uses TRBV18 and TRBJ2-7; TRBD1 matches at 9 bases. The CDR3 sequence is 16 residues long. Germline assignment: CDR1 KGHSH and CDR2 LQKENI. V gave up 4 bases and J gave up 0 bases; unmatched junction bases: 7. CDR3 protein: CASSRSGTGSSYEQYF. For the CDR3, the DNA is TGTGCCAGCTCACGCTCCGGGACAGGGAGCTCCTACGAGCAGTACTTC.

The CDR3 loop reads CSASGGEEYNEQFF. The CDR3 DNA sequence: TGCAGTGCTAGTGGCGGCGAGGAATACAATGAGCAGTTCTTC. The rearrangement joins TRBV20-1 to TRBJ2-1; no clear D gene. Trimming took 3 bases from V and 4 from J, leaving 13 bases between them. This CDR3 is built from 14 residues. Germline lookup yields CDR1 DFQATT and CDR2 SNEGSKA (reference sequence).

V is TRBV6-5 and J is TRBJ1-1; unclear D gene. From germline, CDR1 is MNHEY and CDR2 SVGAGI. Trimming pared 4 bases from V and 0 bases from J, leaving 6 bases between. The CDR3 contains 13 residues. CDR3 sequence (DNA): TGTGCCAGCAGTTCGCCGATGAACACTGAAGCTTTCTTT. Its protein product is CASSSPMNTEAFF.

CDR3 residues: CASSQAYEQFF. The CDR3 bases are TGTGCCAGCAGCCAAGCTTATGAGCAGTTCTTC. The chain couples TRBV3-1 to TRBJ2-1; no definite D call. The CDR3 consists of 11 residues. In germline, CDR1 is LGHDT, CDR2 YNNKEL (reference sequence). V was trimmed by 1 base and J by 8 bases, leaving 3 bases between them.

The DNA for the CDR3 is TGCGCCAGCAGCCGACTAGCGGCCACAGATACGCAGTATTTT. Translation gives CASSRLAATDTQYF. The rearrangement joins TRBV4-1 to TRBJ2-3; 9 nucleotides align to TRBD2. With V trimmed by 4 bases and J by 2 bases, 1 base remained unmatched. Germline V gene lookup returns CDR1 MGHRA and CDR2 YSYEKL. The CDR3 consists of 14 residues.

The chain combines TRBV13 with TRBJ2-5; 9 bases are a match to TRBD2. Matching the DNA end better, TRBJ2-1 makes the J call doubtful. CDR1 and CDR2 (germline): PRHDT, FYEKMQ (reference sequence). The CDR3 loop spans 12 amino acids. The CDR3 spells CASSGSSGNQFF. The CDR3 DNA follows: TGTGCCAGCAGCGGGTCTAGCGGGAACCAGTTCTTC.

The chain is built from TRBV24-1 and TRBJ2-1, with D possibly matching TRBD1 (5 bases). The ends were cut back, 2 bases at V and 10 bases at J, with 8 bases in the middle. Germline CDR1 KGHDR, CDR2 SFDVKD. The CDR3 loop spans 12 amino acids. The CDR3, as DNA: TGTGCCACCAGTGATTACAGGACAGAGCAGTTCTTC. Translation: CATSDYRTEQFF.